This TCR beta chain was observed in a study of cytomegalovirus exposure and HLA in healthy donors (dated by TCRdb to between 2016 and 2019). Study-wide context: An earlier analysis of some 550 of the donors reported about 290 Gb of sequence data and 117 million unique TCR beta sequences from approximately 180 million T cells. An early release covering roughly 640 HLA-typed donors comprised approximately 290 gigabases of sequencing data and approximately 85 million unique TCR sequences. The genetic ancestry cluster associated with self-reported Caucasian donors included 81% of the roughly 400 genotyped donors. The study aimed to test whether signatures of past pathogen exposure could be identified by cataloging public T cell receptors. The study profiled the T cell repertoires of around 700 subjects by immunosequencing and related them to cytomegalovirus serostatus. A separate validation cohort of about 110 different subjects was used in addition to the approximately 610-subject first cohort. High-throughput TCR immunosequencing, statistical association of individual TCRs with disease status, and machine learning were combined to predict cytomegalovirus infection status. To study patterns of TCR occurrence, a later analysis re-analyzed previously published TCR beta repertoires from just over 650 donors and added high-resolution HLA genotyping. The later analysis used no new phenotypic data to find candidate immune exposures, relying instead on TCR beta sequences and their occurrence across donors. In an earlier analysis of 550 to 700 of the donors, high-throughput TCR beta sequencing was used to judge whether each TCR beta V gene segment behaved as functional or pseudogenic. Donor age, sex, ethnicity and CMV serostatus were collected together with the repertoire data. A later genetic analysis took genome-wide SNP genotypes for about 55% of the roughly 700 donors and used that subset as a discovery cohort. Every discovery cohort repertoire had been produced on one sequencing platform. Both class I and class II loci were covered by HLA typing, at four-digit resolution. The number of donors typed differed by locus, with 629-630 for A, B, C, DRB1 and DQB1, more than 500 for DQA1, approximately 580 for DPA1, and some 470 for DPB1. Because of strong linkage in the cohort, four to six DR-DQ haplotypes were treated as single units for association and clustering. Among almost 400 genotyped donors of the cohort, an average of about 240,000 unique TCR beta nucleotide sequences were sequenced per donor, 15% to 20% of them non-productive.

In total, approximately 690 healthy bone marrow donors made up the cohort. At the time of sampling, every cohort member was nominally healthy, though immune exposures that went unrecorded were likely present. The donor was CMV seronegative and was included in the group of a few hundred seronegative cohort members. Each donor provided a peripheral blood sample, and peripheral blood mononuclear cells were used for TCR beta sequencing. Genomic DNA was extracted from the blood cell samples with the Qiagen DNeasy Blood Extraction Kit. As for this clone: Its antigen remains undetermined. Nothing much larger sits one base from this clone, and base qualities are not available.

Library creation used the immunoSEQ multiplex PCR assay. For the multiplex PCR, a mixture combining 60 forward primers for TCR Vbeta segments and 13 reverse primers for TCR Jbeta segments was used. A multiplex PCR assay on genomic DNA amplified the CDR3 region of rearranged TCR beta genes. On the Illumina HiSeq System, the amplified TCR beta libraries were sequenced as 87-base-pair reads. As for the original processing: A later analysis tallied roughly 76 million unique TCR beta chains across the 666 repertoires, and some 10 million of those chains were shared by two or more donors. To remove PCR and sequencing errors, raw reads were error-corrected and collapsed into unique sequences using a nearest-neighbor algorithm that merged closely related sequences. To assign V, D and J gene segments, CDR3 sequences were aligned to IMGT reference sequences. For a sequence to be retained, a match of at least six nucleotides to both a V gene segment and a J gene segment was required. A rearrangement counted as productive if the CDR3 had no stop codons and remained in frame with V and J, and every other rearrangement counted as non-productive. Following IMGT convention, CDR3 was defined as the stretch from the second conserved V-encoded cysteine up to the conserved J-encoded phenylalanine. In an earlier analysis of around 570 of the donors, sequences lacking an unambiguous match to a single V gene segment were excluded. In an earlier analysis of some 590 of the donors, a V segment was called functional when productive rearrangements were above 56.7%, and segregating when the standard deviation between donors exceeded 5%. To diagnose cytomegalovirus status from the catalog of TCR beta chain sequences, a statistical classification framework was built. In a later analysis, V and J genes were assigned by comparing TCR nucleotide sequences against IMGT/GENE-DB human TR gene sequences. In a later analysis, CDR3 sequences and most-parsimonious VDJ recombination scenarios were assigned using the TCRdist pipeline. In a later analysis, every TCR beta chain was defined by the combination of its CDR3 amino acid sequence and its V-gene family, and reads without a unique V-gene family were dropped. To address suspected cross-contamination and a sequencing artifact, a later analysis removed a few hundred highly shared, low-generation-probability nucleotide sequences. In a later analysis, a clonal expansion index was calculated for each public chain from normalized within-repertoire ranks of inferred template counts. In a later analysis, generation probabilities were computed using a VDJ recombination model fitted to out-of-frame rearrangements, and the results were checked against IGoR. Hypergeometric tests were used in a later analysis to score TCR-TCR, TCR-HLA and TCR-CMV co-occurrence, with a repertoire-size bias correction applied to the TCR pairs. False discovery rates were estimated in a later analysis by permuting HLA or CMV assignments 20 times. A later analysis grouped co-occurring TCRs with DBSCAN, adding TCRdist sequence similarity when clustering within HLA-allele-positive subsets. Co-occurrence clustering excluded repertoires with fewer than 30,000 or more than 120,000 public chains, plus five with anomalous nucleotide sharing. Sourced from immuneACCESS, this table was stored by TCRdb with only in-frame sequences that have V and J called. A share of the clones is absent; for the studies checked, an unresolved V gene accounts for under half, and the remainder has no known explanation. That table supplies the V and J calls and clone size; D and trimming were determined from the DNA. For this sample the table gives hundreds of thousands of clones, of which about 80% were detected only once. Over 0.55% of the sample comes from the top ten.

Results the study describes overall, beyond this receptor: In a later analysis, around 17,000 TCR beta sequences were associated with specific HLA alleles at a false discovery rate of 0.05. In vitro tests confirmed that a few of the cytomegalovirus-associated TCR beta chains recognize cytomegalovirus antigens. In both the original and validation cohorts, the classifier was reported to diagnose cytomegalovirus status with high specificity and sensitivity. Linkage disequilibrium might explain the correlated functional status among segregating V segments, but an unknown experimental factor could not be ruled out. Because HLA typing was missing for some donors at each locus, association tests included only the typed subset. In an earlier analysis of roughly 500 of the donors, most TCR beta V segments appeared in productive rearrangements about 87% or about 30% of the time, broadly matching IMGT annotations. In a later genetic analysis, a missense DCLRE1C variant was associated with V-gene and J-gene trimming of TCR beta chains, and the association was replicated in an independent cohort. Across donors, most TCR sequences were observed very rarely, whereas some public TCRs were present in many individuals. Roughly uniform sequencing depth across donors was assumed in presence/absence analyses, although this assumption may not hold. According to the authors, the approach could potentially be generalized to other disease states and immunological phenotypes. The earlier analysis of 587 of the donors excluded 15 to 20 rarely observed V segments, including chromosome 9 orphons, because counts were too low. In a later analysis, HLA-associated TCR beta chains were found to be more clonally expanded and to have lower generation probabilities than equally common non-associated chains. A cluster of highly shared sequence variants was judged likely to be a technical artifact of the sequencing pipeline. According to a later analysis, most CMV-associated TCR beta chains appeared to be HLA-restricted, and the HLA associations seemed to be driven largely by CMV exposure. Assigning TCR associations to individual alleles was difficult when HLA alleles, especially DR and DQ, strongly co-occurred. A later analysis found that TCR association rates varied across HLA loci, with DRB1 alleles showing the most associated TCRs and HLA-C alleles the fewest. Several of the top co-occurrence clusters appeared to be linked to parvovirus B19, influenza, CMV and Epstein-Barr virus, according to a later analysis. This cohort had only TCR beta chains sequenced, and the lack of alpha or paired-chain data limited which features could be detected. Compared with the roughly 700-donor mean, donors in an Asian-associated ancestry cluster had fewer N-insertions in productive TCRs, according to a later genetic analysis. CMV serostatus was the only immune exposure information available for the cohort. A further reported finding was that TCR beta sequences accurately predicted the HLA-A and HLA-B alleles for most subjects in the first cohort. The study listed 150 to 200 TCR beta chains as associated with cytomegalovirus.

This TCR was recovered from a man between 18 and 29 years old in good health and CMV-seronegative. The source material was PBMCs.

The CDR3 protein: CASTERGGAGGEQYF. The sequenced DNA is TGCGCCAGCACCGAACGGGGGGGCGCGGGCGGGGAGCAGTACTTC. The chain couples TRBV23-1 to TRBJ2-7; TRBD2 agrees with 8 junctional bases. TRBV23-1 falls under the ORF class, with uncertain function. The CDR3 runs 15 residues from the cysteine to the phenylalanine. Of all the DNA, just the CDR3 is kept, 45 bases in frame from base 1. V and J are trimmed by 7 bases and 7 bases, and the gene matches miss 15 bases of the junction.